Shown below are 9 T cell receptor beta chains from a single sample sequenced in a study of cytomegalovirus exposure and HLA in healthy donors. PCR involved 60 Vbeta and 13 Jbeta primers. Method: immunoSEQ multiplex PCR; TCRdb's copy keeps in-frame clones and lacks some. The sample has roughly 200,000 clones; roughly 80% are singletons. The material sequenced was PBMCs. The origin of the receptors is a man aged 50 to 59 in good health and CMV-seronegative.

The rearrangement uses TRBV5-4 and TRBJ1-1; 7 nucleotides align to TRBD1. Germline V gene lookup returns CDR1 SGHNT and CDR2 YYREEE (reference sequence). CDR3 length equals 16 residues. V dropped 4 bases and J dropped 3; count of bases not matched to a gene: 12. CDR3: CASSPTGVSFDTEAFF. DNA for the CDR3: TGTGCCAGCAGCCCAACAGGGGTCAGTTTTGACACTGAAGCTTTCTTT.

This chain connects TRBV7-2 to TRBJ2-2, with 10 bases lining up with TRBD2. The CDR3 length is 17 residues. Germline CDR1 SGHTA, CDR2 FQGNSA. The ends lost 2 bases at V and 6 bases at J; junction bases unmatched: 9. This CDR3 is CASSLRLAGAPSGELFF. The CDR3 DNA reads as TGTGCCAGCAGCTTACGCCTAGCGGGAGCCCCTTCCGGGGAGCTGTTTTTT.

The chain joins TRBV9 to TRBJ2-5, with D unclear. V was pared by 0 bases and J by 5 bases, with 11 bases between. The CDR3 contains 14 residues. The germline CDR1 and CDR2 sequences are SGDLS and YYNGEE. This chain's CDR3 is CASSVDPVGETQYF. The CDR3 region has the DNA TGTGCCAGCAGCGTAGACCCTGTGGGCGAGACCCAGTACTTC.

This chain joins TRBV9 and TRBJ2-3; 7 bases line up with TRBD1. The germline V gene has CDR1 SGDLS and CDR2 YYNGEE. This CDR3 is built from 19 residues. Losses at the gene ends were 4 bases for V and 4 bases for J; bases not matched to a gene: 21. The CDR3: CASSPTFILLDRLADTQYF. The CDR3 DNA reads as TGTGCCAGCAGCCCGACCTTTATCCTCTTGGACAGGTTAGCAGATACGCAGTATTTT. The complete variable domain, with remaining parts taken from reference TRBV9 and TRBJ2-3, reads DSGVTQTPKHLITATGQRVTLRCSPRSGDLSVYWYQQSLDQGLQFLIQYYNGEERAKGNILERFSAQQFPDLHSELNLSSLELGDSALYFCASSPTFILLDRLADTQYFGPGTRLTVL.

The chain carries TRBV5-8 and TRBJ1-5, with 10 bases aligning to TRBD1. V shed 3 bases and J 5 bases; nucleotides not matched to a gene: 8. Germline CDR1 reads SGHTS; CDR2 reads YDEGEE. The CDR3 has 16 residues. The CDR3 region is CASSSPGQGLHQPQHF. CDR3 in DNA: TGTGCCAGCAGCTCCCCGGGACAGGGGCTTCATCAGCCCCAGCATTTT.

The chain has TRBV27 and TRBJ2-7, with a weak D call TRBD2 (6 bases). Germline-derived CDR1 and CDR2 are MNHEY and SMNVEV (reference sequence). V was pared by 6 bases and J by 4 bases, with 16 bases between. This CDR3 contains 14 residues. CDR3: CASSISGDQYEQYF. The CDR3 nucleotides are TGTGCCAGCAGCATTTCGGGAGACCAGTACGAGCAGTACTTC.

CDR3 residues: CASSYGTGGYGYTF. The CDR3 bases are TGTGCCAGCAGTTACGGTACAGGGGGGTATGGCTACACCTTC. J is TRBJ1-2 and V is TRBV6-5; TRBD1 agrees at 8 bases. CDR1 MNHEY and CDR2 SVGAGI come from the germline V gene. The V segment lost 2 bases and the J segment 5 bases; nucleotides outside the gene matches: 4. The CDR3 is 14 amino acids.

The chain joins TRBV5-5 to TRBJ2-7, with 7 bases that match TRBD2. From germline, CDR1 is SGHKS and CDR2 YYEKEE (reference sequence). CDR3 length: 15 residues. Trimming at V came to 2 bases and at J to 3 bases, leaving 8 bases not matched to a gene. CDR3 nucleotide sequence: TGTGCCAGCAGCTTACTGACTAGCCCGGGCTACGAGCAGTACTTC. This gives the protein CASSLLTSPGYEQYF.

V and J are TRBV11-3 and TRBJ2-3, with D perhaps matching TRBD2 (5 bases). The length of the CDR3 is 14 residues. Per the germline V gene, CDR1 is SGHNT and CDR2 is YENEEA. Trimming cost V 1 base and J 2 bases, with 7 bases left between them. The CDR3 nucleotides read TGTGCCAGCAGCTTAGCGGGGATCACAGATACGCAGTATTTT. It specifies CASSLAGITDTQYF.